This TCR beta chain was sequenced for a study of blood T cell repertoires in COVID-19. Study overall: The samples span acute and convalescent COVID-19 from the United States, Italy and Spain.

Allocation to cohorts depended on clinical history reported by the participants. Donors in Cohort 3 counted as recovered after two negative PCRs, clearance, or symptom resolution. CDR3 length: 15 residues. From germline, CDR1 is LGHNA and CDR2 YNFKEQ. Trimming removed 1 base from V and 0 bases from J, with 9 bases in between. Authors' methods: How many nucleated cells were present was estimated from reference gene primer amplification. Using immunoSEQ multiplex PCR, the repertoire was profiled, and TCRdb retains in-frame clones only, with some absent. D and trimming were read from the DNA, whereas the V and J calls and clone size are those reported in that table. The sample carries 300,000 to 350,000 clones, 70% to 90% recorded once.

Material: PBMCs or T cells enriched from blood (not recorded which). The J gene is TRBJ1-1, the V gene TRBV4-2; no clear D gene. This sequence was found in a young man who had recovered from COVID-19. The CDR3 region has the DNA TGTGCCAGCAGCCAAGTTTTTCTTATGAACACTGAAGCTTTCTTT. Amino acids: CASSQVFLMNTEAFF.